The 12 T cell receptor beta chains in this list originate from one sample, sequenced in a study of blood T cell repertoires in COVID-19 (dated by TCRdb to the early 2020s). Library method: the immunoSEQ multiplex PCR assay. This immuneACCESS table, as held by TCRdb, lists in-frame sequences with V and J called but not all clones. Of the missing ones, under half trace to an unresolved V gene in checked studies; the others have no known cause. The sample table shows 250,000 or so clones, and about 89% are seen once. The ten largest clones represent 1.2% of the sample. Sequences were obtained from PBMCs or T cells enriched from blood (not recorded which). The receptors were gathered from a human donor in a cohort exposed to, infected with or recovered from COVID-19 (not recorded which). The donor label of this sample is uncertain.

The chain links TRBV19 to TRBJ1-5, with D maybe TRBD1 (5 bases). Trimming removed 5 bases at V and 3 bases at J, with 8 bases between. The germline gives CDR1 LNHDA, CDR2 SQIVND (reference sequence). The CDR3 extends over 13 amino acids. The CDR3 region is CASSPGSNQPQHF. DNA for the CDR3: TGTGCCAGTAGTCCAGGGTCCAATCAGCCCCAGCATTTT.

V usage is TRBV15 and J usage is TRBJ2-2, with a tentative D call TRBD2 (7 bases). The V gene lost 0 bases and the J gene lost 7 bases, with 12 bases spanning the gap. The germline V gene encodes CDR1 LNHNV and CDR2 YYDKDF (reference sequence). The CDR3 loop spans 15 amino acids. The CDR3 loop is CATSRETGGLGELFF. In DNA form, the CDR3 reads TGTGCCACCAGCAGAGAAACGGGGGGCCTCGGGGAGCTGTTTTTT. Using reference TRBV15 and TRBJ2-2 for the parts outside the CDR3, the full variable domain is DAMVIQNPRYQVTQFGKPVTLSCSQTLNHNVMYWYQQKSSQAPKLLFHYYDKDFNNEADTPDNFQSRRPNTSFCFLDIRSPGLGDTAMYLCATSRETGGLGELFFGEGSRLTVL.

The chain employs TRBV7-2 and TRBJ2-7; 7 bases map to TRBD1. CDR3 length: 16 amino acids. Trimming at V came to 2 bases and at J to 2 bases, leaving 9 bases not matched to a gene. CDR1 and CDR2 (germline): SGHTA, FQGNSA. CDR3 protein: CASSLRGGMGAYEQYF. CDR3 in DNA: TGTGCCAGCAGCTTAAGAGGGGGCATGGGGGCCTACGAGCAGTACTTC.

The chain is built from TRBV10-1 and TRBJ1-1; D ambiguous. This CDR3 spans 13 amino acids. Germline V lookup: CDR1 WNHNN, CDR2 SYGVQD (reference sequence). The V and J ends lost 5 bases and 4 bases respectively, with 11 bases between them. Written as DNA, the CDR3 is TGCGCCAGCAGTCTTAAATTCGGCACTGAAGCTTTCTTT. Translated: CASSLKFGTEAFF.

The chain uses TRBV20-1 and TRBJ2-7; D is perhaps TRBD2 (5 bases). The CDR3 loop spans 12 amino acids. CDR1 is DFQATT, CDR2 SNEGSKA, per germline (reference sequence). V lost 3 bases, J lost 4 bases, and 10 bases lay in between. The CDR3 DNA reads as TGCAGTGCTAGTCCCGGGGTTTACGAGCAGTACTTC. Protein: CSASPGVYEQYF.

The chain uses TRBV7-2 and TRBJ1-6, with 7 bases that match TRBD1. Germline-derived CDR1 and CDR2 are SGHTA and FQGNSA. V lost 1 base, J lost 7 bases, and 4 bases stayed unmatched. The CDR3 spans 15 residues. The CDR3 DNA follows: TGTGCCAGCAGCTTAGGGGGACAGCAGAATTCACCCCTCCACTTT. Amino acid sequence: CASSLGGQQNSPLHF.

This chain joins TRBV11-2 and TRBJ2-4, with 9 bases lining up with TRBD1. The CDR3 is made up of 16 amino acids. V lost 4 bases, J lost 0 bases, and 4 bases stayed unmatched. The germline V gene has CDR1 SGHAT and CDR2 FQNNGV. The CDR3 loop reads CASSSGTGLAKNIQYF. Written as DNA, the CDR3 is TGTGCCAGCAGCTCCGGGACAGGGTTAGCCAAAAACATTCAGTACTTC. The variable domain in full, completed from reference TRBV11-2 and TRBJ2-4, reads EAGVAQSPRYKIIEKRQSVAFWCNPISGHATLYWYQQILGQGPKLLIQFQNNGVVDDSQLPKDRFSAERLKGVDSTLKIQPAKLEDSAVYLCASSSGTGLAKNIQYFGAGTRLSVL.

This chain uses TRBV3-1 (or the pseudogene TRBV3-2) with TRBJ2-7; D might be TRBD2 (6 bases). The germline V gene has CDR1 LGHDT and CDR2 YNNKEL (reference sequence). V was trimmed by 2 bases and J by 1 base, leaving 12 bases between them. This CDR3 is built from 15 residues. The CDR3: CASSQMGGGSYEQYF. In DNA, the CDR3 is TGTGCCAGCAGCCAAATGGGGGGAGGATCCTACGAGCAGTACTTC.

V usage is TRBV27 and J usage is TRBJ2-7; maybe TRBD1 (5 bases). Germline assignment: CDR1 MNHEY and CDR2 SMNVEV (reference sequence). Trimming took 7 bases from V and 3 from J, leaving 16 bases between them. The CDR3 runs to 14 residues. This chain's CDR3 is CASTPLGQVYEQYF. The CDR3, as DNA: TGTGCCAGCACCCCCTTAGGACAAGTCTACGAGCAGTACTTC.

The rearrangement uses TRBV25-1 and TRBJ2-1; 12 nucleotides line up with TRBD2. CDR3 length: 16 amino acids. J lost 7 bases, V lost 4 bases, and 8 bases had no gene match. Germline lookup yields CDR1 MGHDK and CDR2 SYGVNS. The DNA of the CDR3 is TGTGCCAGCAGTGGCCGACTAGCGGGGGTGAAGAATGAGCAGTTCTTC. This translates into CASSGRLAGVKNEQFF.

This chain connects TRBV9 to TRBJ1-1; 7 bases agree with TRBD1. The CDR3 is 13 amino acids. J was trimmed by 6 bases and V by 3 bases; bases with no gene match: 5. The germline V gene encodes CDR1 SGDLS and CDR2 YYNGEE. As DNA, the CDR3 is TGTGCCAGCAGCGGCCGCGGGACAGCTGAAGCTTTCTTT. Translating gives CASSGRGTAEAFF.

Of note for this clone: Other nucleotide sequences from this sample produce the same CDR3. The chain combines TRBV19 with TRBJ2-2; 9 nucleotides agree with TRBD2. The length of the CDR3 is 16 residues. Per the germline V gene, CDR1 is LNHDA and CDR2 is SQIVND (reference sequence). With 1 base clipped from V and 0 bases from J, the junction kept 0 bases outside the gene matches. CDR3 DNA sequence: TGTGCCAGTAGTATAGGCGGGGGGGCGAACACCGGGGAGCTGTTTTTT. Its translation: CASSIGGGANTGELFF.